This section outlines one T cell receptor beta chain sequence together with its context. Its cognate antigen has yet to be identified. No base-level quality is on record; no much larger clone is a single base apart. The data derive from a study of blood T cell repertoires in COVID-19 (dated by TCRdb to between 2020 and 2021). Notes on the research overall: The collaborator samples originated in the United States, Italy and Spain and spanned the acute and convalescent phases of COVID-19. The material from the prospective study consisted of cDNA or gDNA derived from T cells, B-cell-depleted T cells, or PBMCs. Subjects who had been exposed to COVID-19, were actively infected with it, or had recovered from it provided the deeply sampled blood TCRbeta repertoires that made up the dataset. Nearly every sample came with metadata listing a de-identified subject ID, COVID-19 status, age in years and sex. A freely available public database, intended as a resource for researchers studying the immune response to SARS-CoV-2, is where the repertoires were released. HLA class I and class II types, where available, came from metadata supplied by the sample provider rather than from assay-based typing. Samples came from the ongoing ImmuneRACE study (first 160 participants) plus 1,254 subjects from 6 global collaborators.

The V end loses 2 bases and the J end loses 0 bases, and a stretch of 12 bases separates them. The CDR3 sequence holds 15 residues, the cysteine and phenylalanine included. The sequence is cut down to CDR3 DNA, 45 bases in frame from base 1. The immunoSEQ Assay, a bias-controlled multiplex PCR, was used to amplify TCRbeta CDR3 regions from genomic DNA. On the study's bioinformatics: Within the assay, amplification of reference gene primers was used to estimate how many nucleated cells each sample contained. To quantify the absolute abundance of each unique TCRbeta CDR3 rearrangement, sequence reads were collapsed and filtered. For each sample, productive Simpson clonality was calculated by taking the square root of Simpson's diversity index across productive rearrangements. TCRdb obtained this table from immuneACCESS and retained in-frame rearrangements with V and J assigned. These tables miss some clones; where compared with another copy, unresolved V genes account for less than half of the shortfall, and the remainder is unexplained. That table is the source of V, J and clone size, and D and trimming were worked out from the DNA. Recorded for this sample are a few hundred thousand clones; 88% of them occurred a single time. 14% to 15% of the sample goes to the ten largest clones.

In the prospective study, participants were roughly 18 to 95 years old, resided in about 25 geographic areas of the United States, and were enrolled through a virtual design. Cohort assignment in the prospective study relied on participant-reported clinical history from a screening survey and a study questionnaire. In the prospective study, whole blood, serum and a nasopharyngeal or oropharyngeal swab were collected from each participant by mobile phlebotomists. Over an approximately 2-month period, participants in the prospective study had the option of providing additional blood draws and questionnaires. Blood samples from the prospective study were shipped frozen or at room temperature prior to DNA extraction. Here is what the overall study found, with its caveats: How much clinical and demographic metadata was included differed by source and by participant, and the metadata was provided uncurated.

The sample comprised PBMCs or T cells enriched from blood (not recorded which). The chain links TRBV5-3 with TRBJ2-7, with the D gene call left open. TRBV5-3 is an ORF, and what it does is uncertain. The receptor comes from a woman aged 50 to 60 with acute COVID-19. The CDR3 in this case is CARSFDKSTSYEQYF. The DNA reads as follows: TGTGCCAGAAGCTTTGATAAGAGTACCTCCTACGAGCAGTACTTC.